The 32 T cell receptor beta chains in this list originate from one sample, sequenced in a study of blood T cell repertoires in COVID-19. TCRdb keeps only in-frame clones here, not all; method: immunoSEQ multiplex PCR. This table has fewer than 250,000 clones, around nine tenths appearing once. Sequenced material: peripheral blood. Source of these receptors: a woman in her 40s who had recovered from COVID-19.

V usage is TRBV6-1 and J usage is TRBJ1-5, with 10 bases aligning to TRBD1. Germline assignment: CDR1 MNHNS and CDR2 SASEGT. With V trimmed by 6 bases and J by 6 bases, 5 bases remained unmatched. CDR3 length equals 14 residues. CDR3 nucleotide sequence: TGTGCCAGCAGACCAAGGGACAGGGGTCAGCCCCAGCATTTT. Translating gives CASRPRDRGQPQHF.

In its sample, this clone was seen a few times. This chain connects TRBV5-1 to TRBJ1-5; 9 positions match TRBD1. CDR1 is SGHRS, CDR2 YFSETQ, per germline. Trimming took 5 bases from V and 7 from J; bases not matched to a gene: 10. CDR3 length: 15 amino acids. This CDR3 is CASRETGGVGQPQHF. The CDR3 DNA sequence: TGCGCCAGCAGGGAAACAGGGGGCGTAGGACAGCCCCAGCATTTT. The whole variable domain, filled in from reference TRBV5-1 and TRBJ1-5, reads KAGVTQTPRYLIKTRGQQVTLSCSPISGHRSVSWYQQTPGQGLQFLFEYFSETQRNKGNFPGRFSGRQFSNSRSEMNVSTLELGDSALYLCASRETGGVGQPQHFGDGTRLSIL.

The sample holds a few counts of this clone. This chain uses TRBV6-2 or TRBV6-3 with TRBJ2-7, with a possible D match to TRBD1 (5 bases). From germline, CDR1 is MNHEY and CDR2 SVGEGT. Trimming removed 4 bases at V and 5 bases at J, with 12 bases between. This CDR3 is 13 amino acids long. The CDR3 loop reads CASSSGNFNEQYF. The CDR3 region has the DNA TGTGCCAGCAGTTCAGGGAATTTTAACGAGCAGTACTTC.

V usage is TRBV7-2 and J usage is TRBJ2-2; TRBD1 matches at 9 bases. Germline V gene lookup returns CDR1 SGHTA and CDR2 FQGNSA. V trimming: 5 bases; J trimming: 7 bases; junction bases outside the gene matches: 8. This CDR3 contains 15 residues. The CDR3 region has the DNA TGTGCCAGCAGCCTAAAACAGGGGGCTGGCGGGGAGCTGTTTTTT. It yields the protein CASSLKQGAGGELFF.

The chain couples TRBV7-2 to TRBJ2-2; 8 nucleotides match TRBD1. CDR3 length: 14 amino acids. J lost 3 bases, V lost 5 bases, and 2 bases had no gene match. The germline gives CDR1 SGHTA, CDR2 FQGNSA. Written as DNA, the CDR3 is TGTGCCAGCAGCGCGACAGGGGACACCGGGGAGCTGTTTTTT. It translates to CASSATGDTGELFF.

The rearrangement joins TRBV7-2 to TRBJ1-2, with 9 positions matching TRBD1. Germline V gives CDR1 SGHTA, CDR2 FQGNSA. V shed 10 bases, J shed 4 bases, and the junction held 4 bases outside the gene matches. The CDR3 extends over 12 amino acids. The CDR3 reads CAIQDRGYGYTF. CDR3 nucleotide sequence: TGTGCCATCCAGGACAGGGGCTATGGCTACACCTTC.

The V and J genes are TRBV19 and TRBJ1-2, with 7 bases that match TRBD1. With 3 bases clipped from V and 4 bases from J, the junction kept 8 bases outside the gene matches. The germline V gene has CDR1 LNHDA and CDR2 SQIVND (reference sequence). The length of the CDR3 is 15 residues. Here the CDR3 DNA reads TGTGCCAGTAGTATCAAGGGACAGATGGTCTATGGCTACACCTTC. Amino acids: CASSIKGQMVYGYTF.

The chain is built from TRBV3-1 (or the pseudogene TRBV3-2) and TRBJ2-5, with D possibly being TRBD2 (5 bases). This CDR3 region has 14 residues. The germline V and J ends were trimmed by 3 bases and 9 bases, with 17 bases remaining between them. The germline V gene has CDR1 LGHDT and CDR2 YNNKEL (reference sequence). The CDR3 DNA reads TGTGCCAGCAGCCACACTAGGACCCTTTCTCCCCAGTACTTC. Its translation is CASSHTRTLSPQYF.

The count of this clone is one. This chain links TRBV2 with TRBJ1-4; D is possibly TRBD1 (6 bases). Germline assignment: CDR1 SNHLY and CDR2 FYNNEI. The V and J ends lost 6 bases and 8 bases respectively, with 16 bases between them. This CDR3 region has 14 residues. CDR3 sequence (DNA): TGTGCCAGCAGGCTGGACAGCAGTCAGGAAAAACTGTTTTTT. Encoded protein: CASRLDSSQEKLFF.

The chain combines TRBV6-2 or TRBV6-3 with TRBJ2-4; 9 positions agree with TRBD2. Looked up from germline, CDR1 is MNHEY and CDR2 is SVGEGT. The CDR3 runs 17 residues. The V segment lost 0 bases and the J segment 4 bases; nucleotides outside the gene matches: 7. The CDR3: CASSYSIASGMKNIQYF. The CDR3 region has the DNA TGTGCCAGCAGTTACTCGATAGCTAGCGGGATGAAAAACATTCAGTACTTC.

This chain uses TRBV30 with TRBJ1-1, with D hard to call. Germline-derived CDR1 and CDR2 are GTSNPN and SVGIG (reference sequence). V was pared by 3 bases and J by 7 bases, with 12 bases between. The CDR3 spans 12 residues. The CDR3 DNA reads as TGTGCCTGGAGCGACGGCCGGGATGAAGCTTTCTTT. It codes for CAWSDGRDEAFF.

The chain links TRBV9 to TRBJ2-5; maybe TRBD2 (5 bases). Germline assignment: CDR1 SGDLS and CDR2 YYNGEE. This CDR3 contains 13 residues. V lost 2 bases and J lost 4, with 9 bases in between. The CDR3 spells CASSVDYGETQYF. CDR3 bases: TGTGCCAGCAGCGTCGACTATGGAGAGACCCAGTACTTC.

The chain combines TRBV30 with TRBJ2-5; 10 bases map to TRBD2. Trimming removed 2 bases from V and 6 bases from J; junction bases left unmatched: 12. The CDR3 runs to 16 residues. The germline gives CDR1 GTSNPN, CDR2 SVGIG (reference sequence). The DNA for the CDR3 is TGTGCCTGGAGTTTGAGCGGGAGGGCCGCAAGAAAGACCCAGTACTTC. This encodes CAWSLSGRAARKTQYF. The whole variable domain, remainder taken from reference TRBV30 and TRBJ2-5, is SQTIHQWPATLVQPVGSPLSLECTVEGTSNPNLYWYRQAAGRGLQLLFYSVGIGQISSEVPQNLSASRPQDRQFILSSKKLLLSDSGFYLCAWSLSGRAARKTQYFGPGTRLLVL.

This chain joins TRBV29-1 and TRBJ2-7, with 8 bases matching TRBD1. V trimming: 7 bases; J trimming: 3 bases; junction bases outside the gene matches: 8. The length of the CDR3 is 13 residues. Germline CDR1 is SQVTM and CDR2 is ANQGSEA. The CDR3 is CSAMDRDHYEQYF. The CDR3 DNA reads TGCAGCGCCATGGACAGGGACCACTACGAGCAGTACTTC.

This clone was seen once. The rearrangement uses TRBV30 and TRBJ1-5; tentative D call: TRBD1 (5 bases). The V gene's germline CDR1 is GTSNPN and CDR2 SVGIG (reference sequence). The germline V and J ends were trimmed by 2 bases and 4 bases, with 9 bases remaining between them. CDR3 length: 13 residues. The CDR3 loop is CAWSLEGNQPQHF. CDR3 DNA sequence: TGTGCCTGGAGTCTGGAGGGGAATCAGCCCCAGCATTTT.

The V call is TRBV7-9, the J call TRBJ1-1; 7 positions agree with TRBD1. The CDR3 contains 13 residues. Germline V CDR1 and CDR2: SEHNR, FQNEAQ (reference sequence). V shed 5 bases, J shed 7 bases, and the junction held 7 bases outside the gene matches. The CDR3, as DNA: TGTGCCAGCAGCGAGAGAGGGGGCGATGAAGCTTTCTTT. It is translated as CASSERGGDEAFF.

CDR3 residues: CAWSEGTNEQFF. DNA for the CDR3: TGTGCCTGGAGCGAGGGAACCAATGAGCAGTTCTTC. V is TRBV30 and J is TRBJ2-1; D may be TRBD2 (5 bases). CDR1 is GTSNPN and CDR2 is SVGIG in the germline V gene (reference sequence). The CDR3 loop spans 12 amino acids. V was cut by 3 bases and J by 6 bases, with 9 bases left in between.

This chain links TRBV18 with TRBJ2-7; tentatively, D is TRBD2 (6 bases). Germline V gives CDR1 KGHSH, CDR2 LQKENI. The length of the CDR3 is 14 residues. The ends were cut back, 0 bases at V and 4 bases at J, with 10 bases in the middle. This CDR3 reads CASSPPGGRYEQYF. DNA for the CDR3: TGTGCCAGCTCACCACCGGGGGGAAGATACGAGCAGTACTTC. Full variable domain (outside the CDR3, taken from reference TRBV18 and TRBJ2-7): NAGVMQNPRHLVRRRGQEARLRCSPMKGHSHVYWYRQLPEEGLKFMVYLQKENIIDESGMPKERFSAEFPKEGPSILRIQQVVRGDSAAYFCASSPPGGRYEQYFGPGTRLTVT.

The rearrangement uses TRBV7-8 and TRBJ2-5, with D possibly being TRBD1 (6 bases). V lost 3 bases, J lost 4 bases, and 24 bases lay in between. CDR1 SGHVS and CDR2 FQNEAQ come from the germline V gene. The CDR3 has 18 amino acids. CDR3 in amino acids: CASSFLSSVQGYSETQYF. CDR3 DNA sequence: TGTGCCAGCAGCTTTCTTTCTTCGGTACAGGGATACTCAGAGACCCAGTACTTC.

V usage is TRBV19 and J usage is TRBJ2-5; D possibly corresponds to TRBD1 (6 bases). V was cut by 9 bases and J by 4 bases, with 21 bases left in between. CDR3 size: 15 residues. Germline-derived CDR1 and CDR2 are LNHDA and SQIVND (reference sequence). The CDR3 bases are TGTGCCAGCAATTCCCAGGGGCTGACCTCAGAGACCCAGTACTTC. Translation gives CASNSQGLTSETQYF.

This chain links TRBV3-1 (or the pseudogene TRBV3-2) with TRBJ2-3; the match to TRBD2 covers 9 bases. V lost 1 base, J lost 2 bases, and 10 bases stayed unmatched. The V gene's germline CDR1 is LGHDT and CDR2 YNNKEL (reference sequence). There are 18 residues in the CDR3. The CDR3 sequence is CASSQARGLAGLTDTQYF. CDR3 sequence (DNA): TGTGCCAGCAGCCAAGCCCGGGGGCTAGCGGGACTCACAGATACGCAGTATTTT.

The chain couples TRBV30 to TRBJ1-5, with 7 nucleotides matching TRBD1. This CDR3 region has 13 residues. CDR1 and CDR2 (germline): GTSNPN, SVGIG (reference sequence). V was pared by 5 bases and J by 6 bases, with 7 bases of the junction left unmatched. The CDR3 reads CAWRTGVGQPQHF. CDR3 nucleotide sequence: TGTGCCTGGCGGACAGGAGTGGGTCAGCCCCAGCATTTT.

The chain recombines TRBV29-1 with TRBJ2-3, with 11 bases that match TRBD1. The length of the CDR3 is 13 residues. Germline assignment: CDR1 SQVTM and CDR2 ANQGSEA. J gave up 4 bases and V 6 bases, and 3 bases lay outside the gene matches. CDR3 DNA: TGCAGCGTGGGGACAGGGGGGGCAGATACGCAGTATTTT. Translation: CSVGTGGADTQYF.

The chain combines TRBV27 with TRBJ2-7; 14 positions match TRBD2. V lost 0 bases and J lost 7; bases outside the gene matches: 5. The CDR3 runs 16 residues. In germline, CDR1 is MNHEY, CDR2 SMNVEV (reference sequence). DNA of the CDR3: TGTGCCAGCAGTTTATCAGGGACTAGCGGGAGATATGAGCAGTACTTC. Its translation is CASSLSGTSGRYEQYF.

This chain joins TRBV4-3 and TRBJ2-1; TRBD1 matches at 9 bases. The CDR3 totals 17 residues. The germline V gene has CDR1 LGHNA and CDR2 YSLEER. V was clipped by 0 bases and J by 7 bases; unmatched bases: 10. CDR3 coding DNA: TGCGCCAGCAGCCAAGATGGGACCCGGGACAGGGCAAATGAGCAGTTCTTC. This gives the protein CASSQDGTRDRANEQFF.

The chain has TRBV4-1 and TRBJ2-5; D is unresolved. Germline CDR1 is MGHRA and CDR2 is YSYEKL. The CDR3 is made up of 17 amino acids. Trimming removed 4 bases from V and 4 bases from J, with 22 bases in between. CDR3 sequence (DNA): TGCGCCAGCAGCCTCAGATCCTCTAGTGAAAACGGAGAGACCCAGTACTTC. Translated, it gives CASSLRSSSENGETQYF.

J is TRBJ1-2 and V is TRBV7-2; 8 nucleotides align to TRBD1. V trimming: 0 bases; J trimming: 6 bases; junction bases outside the gene matches: 12. Germline V CDR1 and CDR2: SGHTA, FQGNSA. CDR3 length: 17 residues. The CDR3 protein is CASSLADPRTGWDGYTF. The CDR3 region has the DNA TGTGCCAGCAGCTTAGCCGACCCTCGGACAGGGTGGGATGGCTACACCTTC.

The chain uses TRBV6-5 and TRBJ2-7; 8 nucleotides match TRBD1. After removal of 4 bases from V and 4 bases from J, the junction contained 9 bases not matched to a gene. This CDR3 contains 15 residues. CDR1 is MNHEY, CDR2 SVGAGI, per germline. CDR3 sequence reads: CASSSPDRGLYEQYF. The CDR3 region has the DNA TGTGCCAGCAGTTCCCCAGACAGGGGACTGTACGAGCAGTACTTC.

The chain uses TRBV7-9 and TRBJ1-1; D not resolved. V shed 6 bases and J shed 5 bases, with 13 bases lying between them. CDR1 and CDR2 (germline): SEHNR, FQNEAQ (reference sequence). CDR3 length: 13 amino acids. Written as DNA, the CDR3 is TGTGCCAGCAGTAAAAAGGAGATAACTGAAGCTTTCTTT. Its translation: CASSKKEITEAFF.

This clone has a single count. The chain employs TRBV19 and TRBJ2-7; D possibly corresponds to TRBD2 (6 bases). Germline loops: CDR1 LNHDA, CDR2 SQIVND (reference sequence). CDR3 length: 14 residues. V gave up 6 bases and J gave up 0 bases, with 12 bases separating them. This CDR3 reads CASRLAVNSYEQYF. The CDR3 nucleotides read TGTGCCAGTAGATTAGCGGTTAACTCCTACGAGCAGTACTTC.

Only a few counts were recorded for this clone. The V gene is TRBV2, the J gene TRBJ2-1; TRBD2 agrees at 14 bases. The CDR3 consists of 15 residues. Looked up from germline, CDR1 is SNHLY and CDR2 is FYNNEI. Germline trimming cut 6 bases from V and 7 bases from J; bases unmatched to any gene: 5. The CDR3 sequence is CASSWGTSGSNEQFF. The CDR3 DNA reads TGTGCCAGCAGCTGGGGGACTAGCGGGAGTAATGAGCAGTTCTTC.

The V call is TRBV28, the J call TRBJ1-5; perhaps TRBD1 as D (6 bases). Trimming cost V 5 bases and J 8 bases, with 16 bases left between them. This CDR3 has 14 residues. The germline gives CDR1 MDHEN, CDR2 SYDVKM. CDR3 loop: CASSPPSRGKPQHF. The CDR3 DNA is TGTGCCAGCAGTCCACCGTCCAGGGGTAAGCCCCAGCATTTT.